Below, 20 T cell receptor beta chains from the same sample are listed, as sequenced in a study of blood T cell repertoires in COVID-19. Libraries were prepared by immunoSEQ multiplex PCR; TCRdb keeps only in-frame clonotypes and omits some of them. The sample consists of under 300,000 clones, approximately 85% of them appearing once. The sequenced sample was peripheral blood. These receptors all stem from a human donor in a cohort sampled during active COVID-19.

The chain uses TRBV7-2 and TRBJ2-5, with 9 positions matching TRBD2. With 0 bases clipped from V and 1 base from J, the junction kept 12 bases outside the gene matches. Germline assignment: CDR1 SGHTA and CDR2 FQGNSA. The CDR3 totals 19 residues. CDR3 sequence: CASSLAPLLAGTLQETQYF. The DNA for the CDR3 is TGTGCCAGCAGCTTAGCGCCCCTTCTAGCGGGGACCCTCCAAGAGACCCAGTACTTC.

The chain uses TRBV28 and TRBJ2-1; 8 bases fit TRBD2. Losses at the gene ends were 1 base for V and 5 bases for J; bases not matched to a gene: 13. This CDR3 contains 18 residues. The germline V gene encodes CDR1 MDHEN and CDR2 SYDVKM. The CDR3 loop reads CASSLLAGMGKKNNEQFF. CDR3 DNA: TGTGCCAGCAGTTTATTAGCGGGAATGGGAAAAAAAAACAATGAGCAGTTCTTC. Drawing the rest from reference TRBV28 and TRBJ2-1, the complete variable domain is DVKVTQSSRYLVKRTGEKVFLECVQDMDHENMFWYRQDPGLGLRLIYFSYDVKMKEKGDIPEGYSVSREKKERFSLILESASTNQTSMYLCASSLLAGMGKKNNEQFFGPGTRLTVL.

This clone was detected only once. The junction and the germline gene differ at one end; a read error may be behind it. V usage is TRBV12-3 or TRBV12-4 and J usage is TRBJ2-5; 7 bases match TRBD2. The CDR3 extends over 13 amino acids. The CDR3 sequence: CASRALIAAGANF. The CDR3 coding sequence is TGTGCCAGCAGGGCCCTTATCGCGGCGGGAGCCAACTTC.

This clone has a handful of counts. The chain joins TRBV4-1 to TRBJ2-7, with 11 bases aligning to TRBD2. CDR1 is MGHRA and CDR2 is YSYEKL in the germline V gene. The CDR3 runs 15 residues. Germline trimming cut 0 bases from V and 6 bases from J; bases unmatched to any gene: 4. The CDR3 here is CASSQEASGRFEQYF. In DNA, the CDR3 is TGCGCCAGCAGCCAAGAGGCTAGCGGGAGGTTCGAGCAGTACTTC.

Concerning this clone itself: Other DNA sequences in the same sample also yield this CDR3. The gene calls are TRBV5-1 and TRBJ2-1; the match to TRBD2 covers 8 bases. V gave up 3 bases and J gave up 0 bases; unmatched junction bases: 5. The CDR3 has 16 residues. Germline CDR1 is SGHRS and CDR2 is YFSETQ. The CDR3 nucleotides are TGCGCCAGCAGCTCTACTAGCGGTAGCTCCTACAATGAGCAGTTCTTC. It codes for CASSSTSGSSYNEQFF.

V usage is TRBV18 and J usage is TRBJ1-5; possibly TRBD1 for D (5 bases). CDR3 size: 15 residues. CDR1 and CDR2 (germline): KGHSH, LQKENI. V shed 0 bases and J shed 4 bases, with 10 bases lying between them. The CDR3 nucleotides are TGTGCCAGCTCACCACCCTTAGGGGTAAATCAGCCCCAGCATTTT. Its protein is CASSPPLGVNQPQHF. The full variable domain, with the rest looked up from reference TRBV18 and TRBJ1-5, is NAGVMQNPRHLVRRRGQEARLRCSPMKGHSHVYWYRQLPEEGLKFMVYLQKENIIDESGMPKERFSAEFPKEGPSILRIQQVVRGDSAAYFCASSPPLGVNQPQHFGDGTRLSIL.

J is TRBJ1-2 and V is TRBV29-1; D is uncertain. V dropped 5 bases and J dropped 4 bases, with 5 bases sitting between them. This CDR3 has 10 residues. The germline CDR1 and CDR2 sequences are SQVTM and ANQGSEA. The CDR3 loop is CSVLSYGYTF. Written as DNA, the CDR3 is TGCAGCGTTTTATCCTATGGCTACACCTTC.

The chain recombines TRBV24-1 with TRBJ2-5; 9 bases agree with TRBD1. The germline gives CDR1 KGHDR, CDR2 SFDVKD. This CDR3 contains 15 residues. The V and J ends lost 9 bases and 4 bases, in that order; junction bases with no gene match: 11. The CDR3 DNA follows: TGTGCCACCGCTGCCGGGACAGGGATTATAGAGACCCAGTACTTC. It codes for CATAAGTGIIETQYF.

The gene calls are TRBV5-1 and TRBJ2-1, with 14 bases that match TRBD2. V lost 1 base and J lost 7; bases outside the gene matches: 1. The CDR3 is 15 amino acids. CDR1 is SGHRS and CDR2 is YFSETQ in the germline V gene. CDR3 bases: TGCGCCAGCAGCTTGCGGACTAGCGGGAGGAATGAGCAGTTCTTC. This codes for CASSLRTSGRNEQFF.

The gene calls are TRBV7-9 and TRBJ1-2, with a weak D call TRBD1 (6 bases). Germline CDR1 and CDR2: SEHNR and FQNEAQ (reference sequence). The V gene lost 3 bases and the J gene lost 2 bases, with 10 bases spanning the gap. This CDR3 contains 14 residues. CDR3 DNA sequence: TGTGCCAGCAGCTTTCAGGGGCACAACTATGGCTACACCTTC. Its protein product is CASSFQGHNYGYTF.

The chain carries TRBV18 and TRBJ1-1; 9 positions agree with TRBD1. The V gene end was trimmed by 4 bases and the J gene end by 4 bases; junction bases not matched to a gene: 10. In germline, CDR1 is KGHSH, CDR2 LQKENI. This CDR3 contains 16 residues. In DNA form, the CDR3 reads TGTGCCAGCTCACTGACTACCGGGACAGGGACCACTGAAGCTTTCTTT. Amino acid sequence: CASSLTTGTGTTEAFF.

The genes are TRBV29-1 and TRBJ1-2, with 7 bases aligning to TRBD1. V dropped 5 bases and J dropped 3; count of bases not matched to a gene: 3. The CDR3 loop spans 12 amino acids. Germline V gene sequence: CDR1 SQVTM, CDR2 ANQGSEA. The CDR3 bases are TGCAGCGTTTTTACAGGGGACTATGGCTACACCTTC. The encoded protein is CSVFTGDYGYTF.

This clone was seen just once. The J gene is TRBJ2-1, the V gene TRBV27; no clear D gene. Deletions cut 1 base from V and 5 bases from J, with 9 bases between. Germline-derived CDR1 and CDR2 are MNHEY and SMNVEV (reference sequence). This CDR3 contains 14 residues. The CDR3 spells CASSLLASDNEQFF. As DNA, the CDR3 is TGTGCCAGCAGTTTATTGGCTTCCGACAATGAGCAGTTCTTC.

CDR3 coding DNA: TGTGCCAGCAGCACAGGGTACACTGAAGCTTTCTTT. Its protein is CASSTGYTEAFF. V usage is TRBV27 and J usage is TRBJ1-1; maybe TRBD1 (6 bases). The CDR3 consists of 12 residues. Germline-derived CDR1 and CDR2 are MNHEY and SMNVEV (reference sequence). The V end was cut by 6 bases, the J end by 3 bases, with 8 bases between.

This clone was detected only a few times. J is TRBJ1-6 and V is TRBV6-5; D is unresolved. Germline V CDR1 and CDR2: MNHEY, SVGAGI. The CDR3 runs 15 residues. V was trimmed by 4 bases and J by 0 bases, leaving 7 bases between them. CDR3 in amino acids: CASSLTSSYNSPLHF. CDR3 nucleotide sequence: TGTGCCAGCAGTTTAACTAGCTCCTATAATTCACCCCTCCACTTT.

DNA for the CDR3: TGCGCCAGCAGCTTCGCACTCCAAGAGACCCAGTACTTC. Protein sequence: CASSFALQETQYF. This chain joins TRBV5-1 and TRBJ2-5; D is unclear. Trimming removed 2 bases from V and 1 base from J, with 6 bases in between. The CDR3 is 13 residues long. Germline values: CDR1 SGHRS, CDR2 YFSETQ.

This clone was recorded a few times. This chain links TRBV28 with TRBJ2-3; 7 nucleotides line up with TRBD2. The V segment lost 3 bases and the J segment 0 bases; nucleotides outside the gene matches: 6. CDR1 and CDR2 (germline): MDHEN, SYDVKM. The length of the CDR3 is 16 residues. For the CDR3, the DNA is TGTGCCAGCAGTTTTAATTGGGGGGGTAGCACAGATACGCAGTATTTT. It specifies CASSFNWGGSTDTQYF.

In its sample, this clone was seen once. The chain combines TRBV10-3 with TRBJ2-3; 8 nucleotides line up with TRBD1. CDR3 length: 14 residues. V gave up 11 bases and J gave up 1 base; unmatched junction bases: 8. Germline V gives CDR1 ENHRY, CDR2 SYGVKD. The CDR3 loop reads CAVHGQGRTDTQYF. CDR3 bases: TGTGCCGTTCATGGACAGGGACGCACAGATACGCAGTATTTT.

J is TRBJ1-3 and V is TRBV5-1; a possible D gene is TRBD1 (6 bases). CDR1 and CDR2 from the germline V gene are SGHRS and YFSETQ. This CDR3 is 17 amino acids long. V lost 4 bases and J 0 bases, leaving 17 bases between the germline ends. The CDR3 reads CASSLRDTHSSGNTIYF. CDR3 sequence (DNA): TGCGCCAGCAGCCTTAGGGACACCCATAGCTCTGGAAACACCATATATTTT.

In DNA form, the CDR3 reads TGTGCCAGCAGCTTTGCCGGGACTAGCGGGGTCTACGAGCAGTACTTC. Encoded protein: CASSFAGTSGVYEQYF. V usage is TRBV5-6 and J usage is TRBJ2-7, with 13 positions matching TRBD2. V lost 2 bases to trimming and J lost 3 bases; unmatched junction nucleotides: 5. CDR1 is SGHDT, CDR2 YYEEEE, per germline. The CDR3 totals 16 residues.